This TCR beta chain was found in a study of OX40 agonist ivuxolimab in advanced cancers. No patient had autoimmune disease or received systemic immunosuppression. At cycle 4 day 1, cycle 7 day 1, and baseline, blood was sampled. V lost 3 bases to trimming and J lost 4 bases, with 16 bases between them. This CDR3 is 16 amino acids long. Germline-derived CDR1 and CDR2 are LGHNA and YNFKEQ. Assay used: immunoSEQ multiplex PCR; TCRdb lists only in-frame clones, some missing. The top ten hold around 15% of the sample, which has about 12,000 clones, roughly 81% seen once. This receptor was taken from an adult with an advanced solid tumor such as melanoma, head and neck, liver or kidney cancer. This sequence joins TRBV4-2 and TRBJ2-1; D tentatively fits TRBD1 or TRBD2 (6 bases each). Sequenced material: CD4+ or CD8+ T cells sorted from blood, taken in a trial of the OX40 agonist ivuxolimab. Here the CDR3 reads CASSQGQGRRYNEQFF. In DNA, the CDR3 is TGTGCCAGCAGCCAGGGCCAGGGGAGGAGGTACAATGAGCAGTTCTTC.